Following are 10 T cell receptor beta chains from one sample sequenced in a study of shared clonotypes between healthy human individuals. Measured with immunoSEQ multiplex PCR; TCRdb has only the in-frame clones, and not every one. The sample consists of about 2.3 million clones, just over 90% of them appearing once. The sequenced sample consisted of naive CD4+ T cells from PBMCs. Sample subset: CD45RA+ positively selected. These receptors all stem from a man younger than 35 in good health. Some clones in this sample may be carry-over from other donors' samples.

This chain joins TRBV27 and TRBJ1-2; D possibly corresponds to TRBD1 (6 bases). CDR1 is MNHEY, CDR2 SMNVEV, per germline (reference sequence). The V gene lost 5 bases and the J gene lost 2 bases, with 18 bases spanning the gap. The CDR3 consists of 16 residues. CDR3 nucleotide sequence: TGTGCCAGCAGTCCCAGAATCGGACAGTTAAACTATGGCTACACCTTC. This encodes CASSPRIGQLNYGYTF.

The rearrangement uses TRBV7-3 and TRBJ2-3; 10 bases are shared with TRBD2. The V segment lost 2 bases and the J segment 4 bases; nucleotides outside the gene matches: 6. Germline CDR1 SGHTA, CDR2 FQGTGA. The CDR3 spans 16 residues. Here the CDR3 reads CASSLVSGRSADTQYF. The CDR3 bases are TGTGCCAGCAGCTTAGTTAGCGGGAGGTCCGCAGATACGCAGTATTTT.

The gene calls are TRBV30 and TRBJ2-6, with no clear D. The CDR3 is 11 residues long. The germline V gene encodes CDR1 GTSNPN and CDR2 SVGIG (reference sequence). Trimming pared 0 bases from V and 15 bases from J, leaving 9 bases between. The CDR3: CAWSVPPRLTF. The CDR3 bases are TGTGCCTGGAGTGTACCGCCCCGCCTGACTTTC.

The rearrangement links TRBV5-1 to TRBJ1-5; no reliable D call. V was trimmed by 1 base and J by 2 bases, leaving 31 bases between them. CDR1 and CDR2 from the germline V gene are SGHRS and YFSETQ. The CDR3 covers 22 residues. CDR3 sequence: CASSLLPSMPRQEGIGNQPQHF. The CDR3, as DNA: TGCGCCAGCAGCTTGTTACCCTCCATGCCGAGGCAAGAAGGAATAGGCAATCAGCCCCAGCATTTT.

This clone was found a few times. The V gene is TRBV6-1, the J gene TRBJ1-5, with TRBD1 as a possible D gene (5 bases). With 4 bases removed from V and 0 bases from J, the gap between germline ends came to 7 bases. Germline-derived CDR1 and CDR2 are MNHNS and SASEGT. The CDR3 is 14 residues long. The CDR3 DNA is TGTGCCAGCAGTGGGGACGTTAGCAATCAGCCCCAGCATTTT. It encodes CASSGDVSNQPQHF.

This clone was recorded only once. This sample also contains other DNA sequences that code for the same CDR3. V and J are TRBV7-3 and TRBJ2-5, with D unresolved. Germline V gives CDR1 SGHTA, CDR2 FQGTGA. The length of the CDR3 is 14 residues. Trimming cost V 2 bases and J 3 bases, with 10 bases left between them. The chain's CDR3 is CASSLSGVEETQYF. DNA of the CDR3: TGTGCCAGCAGCTTATCGGGCGTAGAAGAGACCCAGTACTTC. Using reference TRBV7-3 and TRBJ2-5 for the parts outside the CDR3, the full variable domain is GAGVSQTPSNKVTEKGKYVELRCDPISGHTALYWYRQSLGQGPEFLIYFQGTGAADDSGLPNDRFFAVRPEGSVSTLKIQRTERGDSAVYLCASSLSGVEETQYFGPGTRLLVL.

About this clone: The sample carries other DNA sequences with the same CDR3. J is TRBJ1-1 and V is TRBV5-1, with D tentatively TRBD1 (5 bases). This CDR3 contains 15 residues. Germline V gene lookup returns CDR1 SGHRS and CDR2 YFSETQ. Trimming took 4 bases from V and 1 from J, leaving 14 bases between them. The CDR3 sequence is CASSLKTGGNTEAFF. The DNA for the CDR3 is TGCGCCAGCAGCCTCAAAACCGGGGGGAACACTGAAGCTTTCTTT.

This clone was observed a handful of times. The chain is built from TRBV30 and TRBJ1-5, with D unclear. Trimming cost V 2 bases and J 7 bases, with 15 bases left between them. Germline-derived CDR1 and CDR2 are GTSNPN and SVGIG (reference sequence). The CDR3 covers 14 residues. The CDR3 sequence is CAWSLDLFTQPQHF. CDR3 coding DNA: TGTGCCTGGAGTTTAGATCTTTTCACCCAGCCCCAGCATTTT.

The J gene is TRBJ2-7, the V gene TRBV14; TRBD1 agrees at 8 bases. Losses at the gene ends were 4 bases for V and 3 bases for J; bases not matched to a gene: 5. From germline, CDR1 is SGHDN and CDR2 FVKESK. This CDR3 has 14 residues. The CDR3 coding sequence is TGTGCCAGCAGCCCTGGGACAGGTTTCTACGAGCAGTACTTC. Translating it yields CASSPGTGFYEQYF.

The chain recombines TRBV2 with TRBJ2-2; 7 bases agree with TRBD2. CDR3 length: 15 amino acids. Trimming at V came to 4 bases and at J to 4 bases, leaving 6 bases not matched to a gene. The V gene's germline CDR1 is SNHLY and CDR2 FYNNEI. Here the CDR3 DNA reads TGTGCCAGCAGTGCATCGAGCGGGATCACCGGGGAGCTGTTTTTT. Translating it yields CASSASSGITGELFF.